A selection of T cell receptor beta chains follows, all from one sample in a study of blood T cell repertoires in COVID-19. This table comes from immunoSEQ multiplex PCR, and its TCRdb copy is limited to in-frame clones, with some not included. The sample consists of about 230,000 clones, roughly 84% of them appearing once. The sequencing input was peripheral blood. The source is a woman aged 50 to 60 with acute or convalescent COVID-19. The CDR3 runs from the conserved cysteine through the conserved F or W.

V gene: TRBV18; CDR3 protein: CASSPEGPGQGNEQFF
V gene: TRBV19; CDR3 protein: CASSSKRSTEAFF
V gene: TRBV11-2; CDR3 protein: CASSLRGISSYNEQFF
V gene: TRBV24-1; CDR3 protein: CATSESPPAMDTQYF
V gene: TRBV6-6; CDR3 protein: CASSATLGLNTEAFF
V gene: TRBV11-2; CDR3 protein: CASSPPGLTGELFF
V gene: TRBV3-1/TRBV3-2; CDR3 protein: CASTEQGAGYTF
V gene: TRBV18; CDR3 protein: CASSGTARYNEQFF
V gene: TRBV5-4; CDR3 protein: CASSFSYGYTF
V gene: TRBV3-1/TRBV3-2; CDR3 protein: CASSQDSGGHGYTF
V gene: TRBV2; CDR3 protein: CASTVLGLAGYEQFF
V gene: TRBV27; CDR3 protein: CASSKGLAGVRETQYF
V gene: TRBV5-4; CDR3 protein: CASSLRLAELNEQFF
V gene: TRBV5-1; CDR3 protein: CASSPGVWTGWTETHAKNIQYF
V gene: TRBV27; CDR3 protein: CASSSRGQVRAGANVLTF
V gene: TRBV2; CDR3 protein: CASRGRDWEKTLFF
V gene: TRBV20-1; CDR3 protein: CSASGTGIYEQYF
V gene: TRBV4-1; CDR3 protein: CASSQRQLGNTEAFF
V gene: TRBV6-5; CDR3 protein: CASSFPRSDNEQFF
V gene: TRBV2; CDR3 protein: CASSETSGLYNEQFF
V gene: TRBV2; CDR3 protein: CASTGQLNTEAFF
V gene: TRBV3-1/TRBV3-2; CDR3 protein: CASSQGSSGTPYEQYF
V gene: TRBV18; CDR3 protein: CASSPFGGEPGANVLTF
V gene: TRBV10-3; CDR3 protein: CAISESTSGNNEQFF
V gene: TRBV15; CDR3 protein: CATSRDSQTQYF
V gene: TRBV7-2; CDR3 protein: CASSLNQGGDYTF
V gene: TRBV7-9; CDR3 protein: CASSSLAGGGTDTQYF
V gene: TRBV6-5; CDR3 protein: CASSWDRGQDGYTF
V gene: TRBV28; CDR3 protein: CASSYLTGDSDEQFF
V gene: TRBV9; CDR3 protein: CASSAGLAGPSDTQYF
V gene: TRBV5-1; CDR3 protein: CASSFSTSGGETQYF
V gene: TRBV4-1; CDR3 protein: CASSQVGGRRGGEKLFF
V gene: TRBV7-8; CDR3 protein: CASSAHRNSNQPQHF
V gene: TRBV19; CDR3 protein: CATMVGASTDTQYF
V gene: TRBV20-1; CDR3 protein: CSASPSSGRAGHEQFF
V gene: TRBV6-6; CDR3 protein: CASSYSEQTIGYTF
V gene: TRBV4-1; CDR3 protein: CASSPLGQLNGYTF
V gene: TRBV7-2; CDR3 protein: CASSLGSVNYGYTF
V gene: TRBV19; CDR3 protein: CASSTGLAVGFGDTQYF
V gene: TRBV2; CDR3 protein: CASSGQGGQETQYF
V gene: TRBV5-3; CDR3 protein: CARSFRCGGTEAFF